This TCR beta chain was sequenced for a study of response to subunit inactivated influenza vaccine. Study-level points and caveats: Each seasonal influenza vaccination, the authors suggested, recruits few new T cells.

Using its own MiXCR run on the RT-PCR reads, TCRdb lists one record per CDR3 protein. This sample has hundreds of thousands of distinct CDR3 sequences, with less than 20% found just once. This clonotype was seen only a few times. Its specificity is not known. The source is a man aged 45 to 65 who received an inactivated influenza vaccine. The input for sequencing was PBMCs from blood, taken roughly 5 days after vaccination.

The CDR3 reads CASSAPGYDYEQYF. In DNA, the CDR3 is TGTGCCAGCAGTGCCCCAGGGTACGATTACGAGCAGTACTTC. The rearrangement links TRBV12-3 or TRBV12-4 to TRBJ2-7; TRBD1 might be the D (5 bases). Trimming took 5 bases from V and 4 from J, leaving 15 bases between them. The CDR3 runs to 14 residues.